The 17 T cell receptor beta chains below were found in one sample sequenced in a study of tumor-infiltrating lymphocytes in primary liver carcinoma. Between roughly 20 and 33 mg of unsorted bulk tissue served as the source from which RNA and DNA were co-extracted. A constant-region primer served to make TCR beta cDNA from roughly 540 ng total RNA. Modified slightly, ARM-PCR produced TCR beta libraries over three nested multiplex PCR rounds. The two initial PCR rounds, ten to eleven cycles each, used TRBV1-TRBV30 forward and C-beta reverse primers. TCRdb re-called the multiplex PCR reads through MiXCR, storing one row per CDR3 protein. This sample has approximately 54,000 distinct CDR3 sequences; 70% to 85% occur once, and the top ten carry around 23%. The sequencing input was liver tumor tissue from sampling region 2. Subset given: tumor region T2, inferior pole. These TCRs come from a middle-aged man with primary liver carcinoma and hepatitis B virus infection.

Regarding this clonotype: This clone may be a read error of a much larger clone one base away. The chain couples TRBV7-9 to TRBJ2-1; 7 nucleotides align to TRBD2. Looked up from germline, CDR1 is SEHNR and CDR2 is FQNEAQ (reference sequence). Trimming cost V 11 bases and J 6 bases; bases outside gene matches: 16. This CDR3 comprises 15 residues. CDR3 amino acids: CAVQLGNSGSNEQFF. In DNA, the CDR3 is TGTGCCGTGCAACTGGGGAATAGCGGGTCCAATGAGCAGTTCTTC.

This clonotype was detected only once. The CDR3 DNA reads as TGCAGCGTTGTGTCGTGGCAGGGCACAGATACGCAGTATTTT. Translation: CSVVSWQGTDTQYF. The chain uses TRBV29-1 and TRBJ2-3; D not resolved. CDR1 is SQVTM, CDR2 ANQGSEA, per germline. The CDR3 is 14 residues long. Deletions cut 4 bases from V and 1 base from J, with 12 bases between.

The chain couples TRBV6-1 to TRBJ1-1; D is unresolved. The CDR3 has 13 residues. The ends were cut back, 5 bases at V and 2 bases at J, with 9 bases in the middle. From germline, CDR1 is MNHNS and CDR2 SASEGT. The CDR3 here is CASSKLQNTEAFF. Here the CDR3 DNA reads TGTGCCAGCAGTAAGCTACAAAACACTGAAGCTTTCTTT.

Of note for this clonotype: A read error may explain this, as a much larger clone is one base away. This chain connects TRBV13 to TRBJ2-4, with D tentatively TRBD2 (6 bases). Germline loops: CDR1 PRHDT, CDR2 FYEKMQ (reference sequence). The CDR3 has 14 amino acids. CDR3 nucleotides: TGTGCCAGCAGCTTAAGGTTGCGGGACTCCGGGTTTCGCTTC. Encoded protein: CASSLRLRDSGFRF.

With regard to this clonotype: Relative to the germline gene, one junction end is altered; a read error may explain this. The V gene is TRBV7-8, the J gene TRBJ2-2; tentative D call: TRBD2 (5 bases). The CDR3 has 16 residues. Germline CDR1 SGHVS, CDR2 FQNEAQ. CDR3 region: CASSLVRVANTGELSF. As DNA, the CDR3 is TGTGCCAGCAGCTTAGTAAGGGTGGCGAACACCGGGGAGCTATCTTTT.

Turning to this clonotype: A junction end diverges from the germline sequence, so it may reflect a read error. CDR3 protein: CAGSLEVGDDKLCF. The CDR3 DNA sequence: TGTGCCGGCAGCTTAGAGGTTGGGGACGATAAACTGTGTTTT. The V and J genes are TRBV11-2 and TRBJ1-4; the D gene is possibly TRBD1 (5 bases). CDR1 and CDR2 from the germline V gene are SGHAT and FQNNGV. The CDR3 is 14 amino acids.

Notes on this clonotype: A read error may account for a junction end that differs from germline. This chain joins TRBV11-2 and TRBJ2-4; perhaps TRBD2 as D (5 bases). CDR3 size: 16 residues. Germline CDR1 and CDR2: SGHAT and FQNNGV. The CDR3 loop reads CARSLDSGLAKNIQCF. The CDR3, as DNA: TGTGCCAGGAGCTTAGATTCTGGGCTAGCCAAAAACATTCAGTGCTTC.

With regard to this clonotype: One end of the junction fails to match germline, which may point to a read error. This CDR3 reads CDSSIAHLSTEAFF. The DNA of the CDR3 is TGTGACAGCAGCATAGCCCATCTTAGCACTGAAGCTTTCTTT. The chain combines TRBV12-3 or TRBV12-4 with TRBJ1-1, with D unresolved. This CDR3 region has 14 residues.

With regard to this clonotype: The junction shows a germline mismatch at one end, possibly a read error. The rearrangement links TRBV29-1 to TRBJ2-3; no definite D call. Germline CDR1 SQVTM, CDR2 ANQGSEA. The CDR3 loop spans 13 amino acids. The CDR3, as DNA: TGCAGCGTTAACGCGGTAGGCACAGATACGCAGCGTTTT. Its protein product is CSVNAVGTDTQRF.

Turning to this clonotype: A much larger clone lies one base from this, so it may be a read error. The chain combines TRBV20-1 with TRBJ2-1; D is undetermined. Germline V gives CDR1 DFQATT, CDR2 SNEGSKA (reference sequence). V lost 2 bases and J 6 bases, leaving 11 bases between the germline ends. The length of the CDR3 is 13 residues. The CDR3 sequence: CSARSTWGNEQFF. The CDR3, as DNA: TGCAGTGCTAGATCGACATGGGGCAATGAGCAGTTCTTC.

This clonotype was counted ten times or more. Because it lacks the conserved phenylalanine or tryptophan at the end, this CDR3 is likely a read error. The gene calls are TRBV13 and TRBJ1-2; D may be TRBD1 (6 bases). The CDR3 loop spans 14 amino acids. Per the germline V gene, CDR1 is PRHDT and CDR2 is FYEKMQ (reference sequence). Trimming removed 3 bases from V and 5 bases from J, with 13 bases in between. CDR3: CASSFYREAYGYTS. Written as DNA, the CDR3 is TGTGCCAGCAGCTTCTACAGGGAGGCGTATGGCTACACCTCC.

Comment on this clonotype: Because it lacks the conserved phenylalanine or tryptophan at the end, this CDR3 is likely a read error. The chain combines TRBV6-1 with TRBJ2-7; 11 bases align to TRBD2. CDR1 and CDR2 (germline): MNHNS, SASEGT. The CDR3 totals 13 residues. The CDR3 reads CVSSGTSGYEQYL. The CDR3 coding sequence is TGTGTCAGCTCGGGGACTAGCGGCTACGAGCAGTACCTC.

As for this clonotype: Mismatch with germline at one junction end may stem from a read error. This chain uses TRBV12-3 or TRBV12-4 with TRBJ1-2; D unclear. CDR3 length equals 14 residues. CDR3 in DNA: TGTGACAGCAGTTTAGTAGGTGGCGACTATGGCTACACCTTC. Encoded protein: CDSSLVGGDYGYTF.

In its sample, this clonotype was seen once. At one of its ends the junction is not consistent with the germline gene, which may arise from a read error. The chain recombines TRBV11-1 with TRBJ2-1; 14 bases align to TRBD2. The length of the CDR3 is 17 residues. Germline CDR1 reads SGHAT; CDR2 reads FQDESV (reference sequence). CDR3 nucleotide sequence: TGTACCAGCAGCCTGGGACTAGCGGGAGAGGTTGACAATGAGCGATTCTTC. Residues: CTSSLGLAGEVDNERFF. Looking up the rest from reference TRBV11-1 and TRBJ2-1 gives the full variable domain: EAEVAQSPRYKITEKSQAVAFWCDPISGHATLYWYRQILGQGPELLVQFQDESVVDDSQLPKDRFSAERLKGVDSTLKIQPAELGDSAMYLCTSSLGLAGEVDNERFFGPGTRLTVL.

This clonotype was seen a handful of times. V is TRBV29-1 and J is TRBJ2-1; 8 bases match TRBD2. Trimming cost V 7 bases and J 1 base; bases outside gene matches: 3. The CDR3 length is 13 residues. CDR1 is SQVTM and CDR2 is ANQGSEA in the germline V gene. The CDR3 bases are TGCAGCGAGATAGCGGGGTCCTACAATGAGCAGTTCTTC. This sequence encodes CSEIAGSYNEQFF.

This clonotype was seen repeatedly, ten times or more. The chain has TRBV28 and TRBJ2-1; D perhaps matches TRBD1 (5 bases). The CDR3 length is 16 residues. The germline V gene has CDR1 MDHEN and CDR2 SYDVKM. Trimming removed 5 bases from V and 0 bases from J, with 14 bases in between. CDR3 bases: TGTGCCAGCAGTCCTGACAGTCCCAGCTCCTACAATGAGCAGTTCTTC. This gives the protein CASSPDSPSSYNEQFF. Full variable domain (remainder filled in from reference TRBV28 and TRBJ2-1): DVKVTQSSRYLVKRTGEKVFLECVQDMDHENMFWYRQDPGLGLRLIYFSYDVKMKEKGDIPEGYSVSREKKERFSLILESASTNQTSMYLCASSPDSPSSYNEQFFGPGTRLTVL.

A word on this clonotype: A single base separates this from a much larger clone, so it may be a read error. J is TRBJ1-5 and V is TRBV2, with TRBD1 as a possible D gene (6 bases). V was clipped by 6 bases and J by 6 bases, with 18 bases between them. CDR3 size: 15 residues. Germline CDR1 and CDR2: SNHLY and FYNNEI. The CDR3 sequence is CASRALGGGSQPQHF. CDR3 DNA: TGTGCCAGCAGGGCTCTGGGGGGGGGCAGTCAGCCCCAGCATTTT.